The source of this T cell receptor beta chain is a study of control samples from healthy donors and cancer patients. With V trimmed by 3 bases and J by 2 bases, 6 bases remained unmatched. This CDR3 contains 15 residues. CDR1 SGHNT and CDR2 YENEEA come from the germline V gene. Only in-frame clones appear in the TCRdb table, and some are missing; sequencing was by immunoSEQ multiplex PCR. The data contain around 140,000 clones, more than 85% of them singletons. The sequence derives from a man aged 18 to 30 in good health. The rearrangement uses TRBV11-3 and TRBJ2-5; the match to TRBD1 covers 7 bases. Material: blood. The CDR3 DNA reads as TGTGCCAGCAGCTTCTCCGGGGACAGACAAGAGACCCAGTACTTC. Amino acids: CASSFSGDRQETQYF.